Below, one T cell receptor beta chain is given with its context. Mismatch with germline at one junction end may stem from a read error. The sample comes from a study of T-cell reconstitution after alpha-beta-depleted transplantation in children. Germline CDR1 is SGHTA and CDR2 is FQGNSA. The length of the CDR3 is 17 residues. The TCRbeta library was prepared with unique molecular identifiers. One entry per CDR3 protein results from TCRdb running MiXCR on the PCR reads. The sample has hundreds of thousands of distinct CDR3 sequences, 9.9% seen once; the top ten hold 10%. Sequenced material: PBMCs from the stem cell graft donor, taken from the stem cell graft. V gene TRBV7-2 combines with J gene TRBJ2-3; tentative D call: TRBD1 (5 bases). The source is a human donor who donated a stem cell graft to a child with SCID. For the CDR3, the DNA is TGTGCCAGCAGCTTAGGACACGGTGGGGCACGGGCAGATACGCAGAATTTT. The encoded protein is CASSLGHGGARADTQNF.